A selection of T cell receptor beta chains follows, all from one sample in a study of shared clonotypes between healthy human individuals. TCRdb's table, derived via immunoSEQ multiplex PCR, lists solely in-frame clones and lacks some. The sample holds 660,000 or so clones, about 95% seen once. Sequencing was done on a sample of naive CD8+ T cells sorted from blood. The source of these receptors is a woman younger than 45 in good health. CDR3s include the opening cysteine and the closing phenylalanine or tryptophan. The D gene is left open where the match is weak. Part of the rows lack a size; the others show once, few, many or a class for expanded clones.

clone_size j_call cdr3_length d_call v_call cdr3_aa cdr3_nt
- TRBJ2-7 16 TRBD1 TRBV27 CASSSPRTGGPYEQYF TGTGCCAGCAGTTCCCCCCGGACAGGGGGTCCCTACGAGCAGTACTTC
- TRBJ1-2 13 - TRBV28 CASSLGVNYGYTF TGTGCCAGCAGTCTTGGGGTTAACTATGGCTACACCTTC
- TRBJ1-6 15 TRBD1 TRBV6-1 CASGIVDRGDSPLHF TGTGCCAGCGGGATTGTGGACAGGGGAGATTCACCCCTCCACTTT
- TRBJ1-5 13 - TRBV7-9 CASSLSGYQPQHF TGTGCCAGCAGCTTAAGTGGATACCAGCCCCAGCATTTT
- TRBJ1-3 15 - TRBV5-4 CASSLDVSSGNTIYF TGTGCCAGCAGCTTGGACGTCAGCTCTGGAAACACCATATATTTT
- TRBJ2-2 15 - TRBV15 CATLLTGANTGELFF TGTGCCACCCTTCTAACGGGAGCGAACACCGGGGAGCTGTTTTTT
- TRBJ1-1 13 TRBD1 TRBV7-6 CASSDRGGTEAFF TGTGCCAGCAGTGACAGGGGAGGCACTGAAGCTTTCTTT
- TRBJ2-3 12 - TRBV7-9 CASSLDSNTQYF TGTGCCAGCAGCTTAGACTCCAATACGCAGTATTTT
- TRBJ2-1 16 - TRBV11-3 CASSLEGGNSYNEQFF TGTGCCAGCAGCTTAGAAGGGGGGAACTCCTACAATGAGCAGTTCTTC
- TRBJ2-2 16 - TRBV5-5 CASSRTGQASTGELFF TGTGCCAGCAGCCGCACCGGGCAGGCCAGCACCGGGGAGCTGTTTTTT
- TRBJ1-1 17 - TRBV4-1 CASSHQTPGWGDTEAFF TGCGCCAGCAGCCATCAGACACCGGGGTGGGGGGACACTGAAGCTTTCTTT
- TRBJ2-1 13 TRBD1 TRBV29-1 CSVGTGDYNEQFF TGCAGCGTTGGGACAGGGGACTACAATGAGCAGTTCTTC
- TRBJ2-1 12 - TRBV5-6 CASSFMGNEQFF TGTGCCAGCAGCTTTATGGGGAATGAGCAGTTCTTC
- TRBJ2-7 14 TRBD1 TRBV27 CASSLRTGLNEQYF TGTGCCAGCAGTCTCCGGACAGGGCTAAACGAGCAGTACTTC
few TRBJ1-5 13 TRBD1 TRBV6-5 CASRGQVLGPQHF TGTGCCAGCAGAGGACAGGTTTTAGGGCCCCAGCATTTT
once TRBJ2-1 15 TRBD1 TRBV13 CASSDPGQGANEQFF TGTGCCAGCAGCGATCCGGGACAGGGGGCCAATGAGCAGTTCTTC
- TRBJ2-7 15 - TRBV5-6 CASTSGQGITYEQYF TGTGCCAGCACCTCCGGGCAGGGGATCACCTACGAGCAGTACTTC
- TRBJ2-7 20 TRBD2 TRBV28 CASSTRDRGLAGGPLYEQYF TGTGCCAGCAGTACCCGGGACAGAGGACTAGCGGGAGGGCCTCTATACGAGCAGTACTTC
- TRBJ2-2 16 - TRBV27 CASSTPLRVNTGELFF TGTGCCAGCAGTACCCCACTGCGAGTGAACACCGGGGAGCTGTTTTTT
- TRBJ1-2 19 TRBD1 TRBV7-9 CASSPSPGDRAWSHYGYTF TGTGCCAGCAGCCCGAGCCCCGGGGACAGGGCTTGGAGTCACTATGGCTACACCTTC
- TRBJ2-7 17 - TRBV5-5 CASSLGQEGGISYEQYF TGTGCCAGCAGCTTGGGGCAGGAAGGAGGGATCTCCTACGAGCAGTACTTC
- TRBJ2-5 17 - TRBV9 CASSVEEMSLRMETQYF TGTGCCAGCAGCGTAGAGGAGATGTCTTTGAGGATGGAGACCCAGTACTTC
- TRBJ2-7 15 TRBD2 TRBV14 CASSQELAGAYEQYF TGTGCCAGCAGCCAGGAACTAGCGGGAGCGTACGAGCAGTACTTC
- TRBJ2-3 15 TRBD2 TRBV10-3 CAIVGGWRAVDTQYF TGTGCCATCGTCGGGGGGTGGCGGGCGGTAGATACGCAGTATTTT
- TRBJ2-2 13 - TRBV7-9 CAVDPLNTGELFF TGTGCCGTTGACCCACTGAACACCGGGGAGCTGTTTTTT
- TRBJ1-4 14 - TRBV28 CASSSDYSNEKLFF TGTGCCAGCAGTTCCGATTACAGCAATGAAAAACTGTTTTTT
- TRBJ2-2 15 - TRBV28 CASSSPAGAGGELFF TGTGCCAGCAGCTCTCCCGCAGGGGCTGGCGGGGAGCTGTTTTTT
- TRBJ1-2 15 - TRBV9 CASSGWGGTNYGYTF TGTGCCAGCAGCGGCTGGGGGGGGACGAACTATGGCTACACCTTC
- TRBJ1-2 15 TRBD1 TRBV5-6 CASSFDRDSFYGYTF TGTGCCAGCAGCTTCGACCGGGACAGTTTTTATGGCTACACCTTC
- TRBJ2-7 15 TRBD1 TRBV4-2 CASSFRDRGSYEQYF TGTGCCAGCAGCTTCCGGGACAGGGGTTCCTACGAGCAGTACTTC
once TRBJ2-5 14 - TRBV27 CASSLGVGQETQYF TGTGCCAGCAGTTTAGGGGTGGGGCAAGAGACCCAGTACTTC
once TRBJ2-2 17 - TRBV28 CASSPAPGSLSAGELFF TGTGCCAGCAGTCCCGCGCCCGGGAGTTTGTCCGCCGGGGAGCTGTTTTTT
- TRBJ2-1 12 - TRBV29-1 CSVVSLSHEQFF TGCAGCGTTGTGTCTTTATCTCATGAGCAGTTCTTC
- TRBJ2-7 19 TRBD2 TRBV2 CASSVGKIGTLAAEWGQYF TGTGCCAGCAGTGTTGGAAAAATCGGGACCCTAGCGGCAGAATGGGGGCAGTACTTC
- TRBJ1-3 17 - TRBV15 CATSRSGHPISGNTIYF TGTGCCACCAGCAGGTCGGGACATCCCATCTCTGGAAACACCATATATTTT
- TRBJ2-1 15 TRBD2 TRBV27 CASSLLAGEYNEQFF TGTGCCAGCAGTTTATTAGCGGGAGAGTACAATGAGCAGTTCTTC
- TRBJ2-7 14 TRBD2 TRBV19 CASSASGSSYEQYF TGTGCCAGTAGTGCAAGCGGGAGCTCCTACGAGCAGTACTTC